The rows below give T cell receptor beta chains drawn from one sample of a study of blood T cell repertoires in COVID-19. Profiled with immunoSEQ multiplex PCR; TCRdb holds only in-frame clones, not every one. The table includes fewer than 350,000 clones, about 89% detected once. The specimen was peripheral blood. These receptors all come from a man aged 40-49 years with acute or convalescent COVID-19. Each CDR3 is given with its conserved first and last residue. The D gene is left open where the match is weak. The size of a clone is reported for some rows only, either as once, few or many, or as a class for expanded clones.

NA	NA	TRBV6-5	TRBJ1-1	CAAGFQAPTEAFF	TGTGCTGCGGGTTTTCAGGCGCCGACTGAAGCTTTCTTT
NA	TRBD1	TRBV6-5	TRBJ1-2	CASTPGTGPNYGYTF	TGTGCCAGCACCCCAGGGACAGGGCCTAACTATGGCTACACCTTC
NA	TRBD1	TRBV9	TRBJ1-2	CASSVQDRVGGYTF	TGTGCCAGCAGCGTCCAGGACAGGGTAGGCGGCTACACCTTC
NA	NA	TRBV12-3/TRBV12-4	TRBJ1-1	CASKPRRGGEAFF	TGTGCCAGCAAACCACGCCGGGGTGGTGAAGCTTTCTTT
once	TRBD1	TRBV5-5	TRBJ1-4	CASSPPGTVNEKLFF	TGTGCCAGCAGCCCCCCCGGGACAGTTAATGAAAAACTGTTTTTT
NA	TRBD1	TRBV11-2	TRBJ1-2	CASRESYRGRRGYTF	TGTGCCAGCAGGGAATCCTACAGGGGGCGGCGAGGCTACACCTTC
NA	NA	TRBV2	TRBJ2-7	CASRGGTSYEQYF	TGTGCCAGCAGAGGAGGGACCTCTTACGAGCAGTACTTC
NA	TRBD2	TRBV6-6	TRBJ2-1	CASSPLAGPDSSYNEQFF	TGTGCCAGCAGTCCTCTAGCGGGGCCTGACAGCTCCTACAATGAGCAGTTCTTC
few	NA	TRBV7-2	TRBJ1-4	CASTRGGAVTNEKLFF	TGTGCCAGCACCCGGGGGGGCGCGGTAACTAATGAAAAACTGTTTTTT
NA	TRBD1	TRBV9	TRBJ2-1	CASSVGQGYNEQFF	TGTGCCAGCAGCGTAGGACAGGGCTACAATGAGCAGTTCTTC
NA	NA	TRBV5-4	TRBJ2-5	CASSPGGGQGRGGETQYF	TGTGCCAGCAGCCCCGGTGGGGGACAAGGGCGAGGCGGTGAGACCCAGTACTTC
NA	NA	TRBV7-2	TRBJ2-3	CASSGRFGTDTQYF	TGTGCCAGCTCTGGCAGGTTCGGCACAGATACGCAGTATTTT
once	TRBD1	TRBV5-4	TRBJ2-1	CASSSVGTGSKQFF	TGTGCCAGCAGCTCCGTGGGGACAGGGTCTAAGCAGTTCTTC
NA	NA	TRBV6-5	TRBJ1-3	CASTTVRGGGNTIYF	TGTGCCAGCACCACCGTAAGGGGGGGTGGAAACACCATATATTTT
NA	NA	TRBV7-3	TRBJ2-1	CASSSGQYNEQFF	TGTGCCAGCAGCTCCGGACAGTACAATGAGCAGTTCTTC
NA	NA	TRBV6-5	TRBJ1-1	CASGFDSINTEAFF	TGTGCCAGCGGGTTTGACAGCATAAACACTGAAGCTTTCTTT
NA	NA	TRBV11-2	TRBJ1-2	CASSSIGGEVSRYGYTF	TGTGCCAGCAGCTCTATCGGCGGGGAGGTATCTAGATATGGCTACACCTTC
NA	TRBD1	TRBV5-4	TRBJ2-7	CASSLKTGDRQYF	TGTGCCAGCAGCTTGAAGACAGGGGATCGGCAGTACTTC
NA	TRBD1	TRBV5-1	TRBJ1-6	CASSLGGQSYSPLHF	TGCGCCAGCAGCTTGGGGGGACAGTCCTATTCACCCCTCCACTTT
NA	TRBD2	TRBV2	TRBJ2-7	CASREGTSGVYEQYF	TGTGCCAGCAGGGAGGGGACTAGCGGTGTCTACGAGCAGTACTTC
NA	NA	TRBV3-1/TRBV3-2	TRBJ2-3	CASSQTSSSTDTQYF	TGTGCCAGCAGTCAGACTAGTTCTAGCACAGATACGCAGTATTTT
NA	NA	TRBV9	TRBJ2-2	CASSVAHGGELFF	TGTGCCAGCAGCGTAGCTCACGGCGGGGAGCTGTTTTTT